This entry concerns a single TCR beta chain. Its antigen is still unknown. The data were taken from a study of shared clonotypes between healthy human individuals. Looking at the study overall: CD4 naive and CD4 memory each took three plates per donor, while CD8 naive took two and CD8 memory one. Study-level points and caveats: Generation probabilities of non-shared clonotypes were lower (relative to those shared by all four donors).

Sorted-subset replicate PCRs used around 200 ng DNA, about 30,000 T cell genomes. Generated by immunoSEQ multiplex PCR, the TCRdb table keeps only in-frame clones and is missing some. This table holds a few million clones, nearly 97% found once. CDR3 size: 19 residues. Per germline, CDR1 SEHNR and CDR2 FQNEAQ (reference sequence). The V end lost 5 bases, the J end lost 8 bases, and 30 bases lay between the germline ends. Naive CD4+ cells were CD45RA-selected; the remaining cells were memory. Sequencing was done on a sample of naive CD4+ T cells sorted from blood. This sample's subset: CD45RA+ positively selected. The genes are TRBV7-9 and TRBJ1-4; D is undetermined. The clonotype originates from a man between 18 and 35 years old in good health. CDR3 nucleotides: TGTGCCAGCAGCCAAACGGGAAGGTCGAATCCTGCCTTACGCGAAAAACTGTTTTTT. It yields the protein CASSQTGRSNPALREKLFF.